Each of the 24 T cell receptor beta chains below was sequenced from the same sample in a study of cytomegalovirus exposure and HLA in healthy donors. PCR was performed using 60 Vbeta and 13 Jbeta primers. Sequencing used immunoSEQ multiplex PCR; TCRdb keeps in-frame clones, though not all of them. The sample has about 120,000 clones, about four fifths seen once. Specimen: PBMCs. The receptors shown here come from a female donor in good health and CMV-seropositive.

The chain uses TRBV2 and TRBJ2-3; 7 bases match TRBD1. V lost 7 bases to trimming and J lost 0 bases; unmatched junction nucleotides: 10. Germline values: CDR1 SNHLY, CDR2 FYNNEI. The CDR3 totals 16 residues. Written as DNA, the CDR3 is TGTGCCAGCATTCGACAGGGATCGACTAGCACAGATACGCAGTATTTT. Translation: CASIRQGSTSTDTQYF.

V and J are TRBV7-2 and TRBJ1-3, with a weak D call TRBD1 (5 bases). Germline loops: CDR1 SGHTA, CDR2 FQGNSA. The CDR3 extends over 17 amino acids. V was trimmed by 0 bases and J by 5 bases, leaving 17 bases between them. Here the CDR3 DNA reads TGTGCCAGCAGCTTAGCCGTGACAGTCTGGGATAGAAACACCATATATTTT. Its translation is CASSLAVTVWDRNTIYF.

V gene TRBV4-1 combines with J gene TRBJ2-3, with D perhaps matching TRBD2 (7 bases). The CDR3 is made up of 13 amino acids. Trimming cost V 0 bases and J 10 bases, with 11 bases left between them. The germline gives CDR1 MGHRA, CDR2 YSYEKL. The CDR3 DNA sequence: TGCGCCAGCAGCCAAGATAGGCGGGGGCCGCAGTATTTT. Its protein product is CASSQDRRGPQYF.

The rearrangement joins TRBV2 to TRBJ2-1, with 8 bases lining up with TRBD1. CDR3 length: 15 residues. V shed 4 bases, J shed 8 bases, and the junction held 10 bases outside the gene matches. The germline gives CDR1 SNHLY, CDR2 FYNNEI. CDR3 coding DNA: TGTGCCAGCAGTGGGGCCGGGACAGGTATCTATGAGCAGTTCTTC. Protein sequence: CASSGAGTGIYEQFF.

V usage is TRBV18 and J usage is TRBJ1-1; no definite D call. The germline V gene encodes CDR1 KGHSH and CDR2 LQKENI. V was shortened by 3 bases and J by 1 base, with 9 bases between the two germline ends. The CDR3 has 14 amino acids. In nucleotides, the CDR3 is TGTGCCAGCTCACCCGGTGCGGGGAACACTGAAGCTTTCTTT. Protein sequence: CASSPGAGNTEAFF.

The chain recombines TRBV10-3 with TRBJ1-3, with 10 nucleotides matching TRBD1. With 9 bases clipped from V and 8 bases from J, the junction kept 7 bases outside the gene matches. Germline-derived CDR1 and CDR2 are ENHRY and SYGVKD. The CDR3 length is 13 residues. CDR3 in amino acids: CAIGTGVYDTIYF. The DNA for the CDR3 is TGTGCCATTGGGACAGGGGTTTATGACACCATATATTTT.

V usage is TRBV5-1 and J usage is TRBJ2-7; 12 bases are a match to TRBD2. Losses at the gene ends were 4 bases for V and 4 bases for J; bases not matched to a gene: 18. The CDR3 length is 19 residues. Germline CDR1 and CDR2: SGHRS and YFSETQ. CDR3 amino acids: CASSPSTSGGSLIQYEQYF. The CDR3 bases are TGCGCCAGCAGCCCGAGCACTAGCGGGGGGTCCCTAATCCAATACGAGCAGTACTTC.

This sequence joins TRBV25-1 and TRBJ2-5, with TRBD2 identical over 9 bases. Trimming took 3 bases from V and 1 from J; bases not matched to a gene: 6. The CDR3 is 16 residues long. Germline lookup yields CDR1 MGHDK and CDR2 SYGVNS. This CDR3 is CASSEGGAGGQETQYF. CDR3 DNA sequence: TGTGCCAGCAGTGAGGGAGGAGCGGGGGGCCAAGAGACCCAGTACTTC.

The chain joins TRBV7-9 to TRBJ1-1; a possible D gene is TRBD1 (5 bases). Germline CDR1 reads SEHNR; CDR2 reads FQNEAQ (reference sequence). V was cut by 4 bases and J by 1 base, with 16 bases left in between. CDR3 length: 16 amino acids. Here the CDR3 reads CASSSMGLTKNTEAFF. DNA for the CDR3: TGTGCCAGCAGCTCTATGGGACTCACAAAGAACACTGAAGCTTTCTTT.

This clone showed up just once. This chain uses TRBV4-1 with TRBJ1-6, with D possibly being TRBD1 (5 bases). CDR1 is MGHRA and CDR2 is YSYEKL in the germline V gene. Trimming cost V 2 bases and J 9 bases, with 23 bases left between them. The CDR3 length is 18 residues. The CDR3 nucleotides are TGCGCCAGCAGCCAATCCGGAATTCAACGGCAGGGAGGTTCACCCCTCCACTTT. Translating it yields CASSQSGIQRQGGSPLHF.

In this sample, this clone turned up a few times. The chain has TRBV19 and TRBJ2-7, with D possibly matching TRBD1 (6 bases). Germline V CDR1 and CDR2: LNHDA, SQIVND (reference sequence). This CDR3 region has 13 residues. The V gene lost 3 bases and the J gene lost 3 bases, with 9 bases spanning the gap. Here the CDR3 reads CASSMEGGYEQYF. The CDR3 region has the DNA TGTGCCAGTAGTATGGAAGGGGGCTACGAGCAGTACTTC.

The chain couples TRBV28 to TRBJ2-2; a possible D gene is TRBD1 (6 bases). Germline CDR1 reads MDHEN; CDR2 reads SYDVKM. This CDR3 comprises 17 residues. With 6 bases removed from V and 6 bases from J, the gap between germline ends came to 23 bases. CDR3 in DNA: TGTGCCAGCAGCCCCTACATGGCAGGGGCTAGGGCCGGGGAGCTGTTTTTT. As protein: CASSPYMAGARAGELFF. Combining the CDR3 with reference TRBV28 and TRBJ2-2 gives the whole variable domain DVKVTQSSRYLVKRTGEKVFLECVQDMDHENMFWYRQDPGLGLRLIYFSYDVKMKEKGDIPEGYSVSREKKERFSLILESASTNQTSMYLCASSPYMAGARAGELFFGEGSRLTVL.

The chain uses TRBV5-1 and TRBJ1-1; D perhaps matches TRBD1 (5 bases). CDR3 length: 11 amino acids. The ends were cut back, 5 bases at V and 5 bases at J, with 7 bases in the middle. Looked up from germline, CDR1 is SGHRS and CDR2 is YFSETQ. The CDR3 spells CASREGTEAFF. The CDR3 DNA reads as TGCGCCAGCAGGGAGGGGACTGAAGCTTTCTTT.

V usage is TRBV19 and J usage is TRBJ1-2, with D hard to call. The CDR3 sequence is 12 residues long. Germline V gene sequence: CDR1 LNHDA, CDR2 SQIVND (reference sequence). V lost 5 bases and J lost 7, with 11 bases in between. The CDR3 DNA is TGTGCCAGTAGTTTTCTTAGACTTGGCTACACCTTC. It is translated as CASSFLRLGYTF. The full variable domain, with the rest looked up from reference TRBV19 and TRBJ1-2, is DGGITQSPKYLFRKEGQNVTLSCEQNLNHDAMYWYRQDPGQGLRLIYYSQIVNDFQKGDIAEGYSVSREKKESFPLTVTSAQKNPTAFYLCASSFLRLGYTFGSGTRLTVV.

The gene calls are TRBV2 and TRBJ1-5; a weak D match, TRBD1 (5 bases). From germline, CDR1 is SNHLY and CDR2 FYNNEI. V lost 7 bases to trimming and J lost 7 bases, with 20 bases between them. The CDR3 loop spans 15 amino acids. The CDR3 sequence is CASTVREGARQPQHF. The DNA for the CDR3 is TGTGCCAGCACGGTAAGGGAAGGGGCCCGACAGCCCCAGCATTTT.

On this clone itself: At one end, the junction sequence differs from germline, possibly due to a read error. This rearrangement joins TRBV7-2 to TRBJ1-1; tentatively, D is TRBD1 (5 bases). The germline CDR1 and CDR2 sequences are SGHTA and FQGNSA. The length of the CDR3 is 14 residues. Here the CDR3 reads CASTLGGGNTEASF. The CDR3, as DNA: TGTGCCAGCACCCTAGGTGGGGGGAACACTGAAGCTTCCTTT.

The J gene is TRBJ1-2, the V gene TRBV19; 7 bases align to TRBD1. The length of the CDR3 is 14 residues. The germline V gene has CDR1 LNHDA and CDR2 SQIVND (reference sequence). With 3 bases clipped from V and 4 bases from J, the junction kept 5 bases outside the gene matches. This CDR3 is CASSMGQNSYGYTF. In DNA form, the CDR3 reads TGTGCCAGTAGTATGGGACAGAATTCCTATGGCTACACCTTC. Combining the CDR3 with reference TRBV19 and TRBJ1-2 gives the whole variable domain DGGITQSPKYLFRKEGQNVTLSCEQNLNHDAMYWYRQDPGQGLRLIYYSQIVNDFQKGDIAEGYSVSREKKESFPLTVTSAQKNPTAFYLCASSMGQNSYGYTFGSGTRLTVV.

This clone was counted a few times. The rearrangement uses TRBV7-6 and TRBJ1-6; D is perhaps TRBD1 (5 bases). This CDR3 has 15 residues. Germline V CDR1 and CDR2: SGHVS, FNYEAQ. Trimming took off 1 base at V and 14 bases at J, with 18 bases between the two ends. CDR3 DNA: TGTGCCAGCAGCTTAGGGTCCAGACAGTCGGTAGCCCTCCACTTT. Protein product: CASSLGSRQSVALHF.

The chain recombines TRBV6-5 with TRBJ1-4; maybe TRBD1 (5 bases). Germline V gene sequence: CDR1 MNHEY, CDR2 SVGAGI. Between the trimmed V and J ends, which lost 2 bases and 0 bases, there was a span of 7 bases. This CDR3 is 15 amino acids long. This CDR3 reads CASSYGGATNEKLFF. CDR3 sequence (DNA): TGTGCCAGCAGTTACGGAGGGGCAACTAATGAAAAACTGTTTTTT.

CDR3 DNA sequence: TGTGCCAGTAGTATGTCCCAGGAAAAACTGTTTTTT. Its translation: CASSMSQEKLFF. The chain recombines TRBV19 with TRBJ1-4; D remains ambiguous. Trimming left V 3 bases short and J 8 bases short, with 7 bases between. The CDR3 spans 12 residues. The germline V gene encodes CDR1 LNHDA and CDR2 SQIVND (reference sequence).

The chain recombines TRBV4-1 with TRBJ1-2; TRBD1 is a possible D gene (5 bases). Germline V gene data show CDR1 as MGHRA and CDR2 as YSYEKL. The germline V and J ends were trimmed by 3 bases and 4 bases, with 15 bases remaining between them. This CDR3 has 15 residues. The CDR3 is CASSQAGSVSYGYTF. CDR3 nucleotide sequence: TGCGCCAGCAGCCAGGCAGGGTCCGTTAGCTATGGCTACACCTTC.

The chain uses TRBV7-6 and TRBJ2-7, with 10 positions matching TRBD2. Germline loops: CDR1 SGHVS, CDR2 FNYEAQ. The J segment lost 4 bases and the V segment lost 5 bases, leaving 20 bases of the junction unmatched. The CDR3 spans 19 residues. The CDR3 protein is CASSPYLREPGLARYEQYF. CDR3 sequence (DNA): TGTGCCAGCAGCCCTTACTTAAGGGAGCCGGGACTAGCGCGGTACGAGCAGTACTTC.

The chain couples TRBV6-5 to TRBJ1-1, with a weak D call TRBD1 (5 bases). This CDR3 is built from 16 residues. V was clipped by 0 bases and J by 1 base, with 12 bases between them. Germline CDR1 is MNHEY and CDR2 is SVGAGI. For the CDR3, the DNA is TGTGCCAGCAGTTACTCCAGGGCTACTCCGAACACTGAAGCTTTCTTT. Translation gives CASSYSRATPNTEAFF.

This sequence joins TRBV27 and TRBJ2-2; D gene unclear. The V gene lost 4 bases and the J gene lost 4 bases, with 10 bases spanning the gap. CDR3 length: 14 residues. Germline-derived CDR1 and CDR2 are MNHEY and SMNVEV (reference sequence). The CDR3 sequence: CASSSQLSTGELFF. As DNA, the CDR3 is TGTGCCAGCAGTTCACAACTAAGCACCGGGGAGCTGTTTTTT.